Following are 24 T cell receptor beta chains from one sample sequenced in a study of blood T cell repertoires in COVID-19. The table came from immunoSEQ multiplex PCR; TCRdb's copy has only in-frame clones and leaves some out. Of about 110,000 clones in the sample, around 90% are singletons; the top ten hold around 2%. Sample: peripheral blood. These TCRs come from a human donor in a cohort sampled during active COVID-19.

The rearrangement uses TRBV18 and TRBJ2-2; no clear D. V was trimmed by 3 bases and J by 4 bases, leaving 6 bases between them. In germline, CDR1 is KGHSH, CDR2 LQKENI. CDR3 size: 13 residues. CDR3: CASSPRGTGELFF. DNA of the CDR3: TGTGCCAGCTCACCCAGAGGCACCGGGGAGCTGTTTTTT.

This chain joins TRBV28 and TRBJ2-3; TRBD2 is a possible D gene (6 bases). Germline V gene data show CDR1 as MDHEN and CDR2 as SYDVKM. V lost 6 bases, J lost 2 bases, and 15 bases lay in between. The CDR3 extends over 15 amino acids. As DNA, the CDR3 is TGTGCCAGCAGCCGTCCCGGCGGGGCCACAGATACGCAGTATTTT. Amino acid sequence: CASSRPGGATDTQYF.

This chain uses TRBV4-1 with TRBJ1-3, with D perhaps TRBD1 (6 bases). The V end was cut by 2 bases, the J end by 2 bases, with 13 bases between. Germline CDR1 and CDR2: MGHRA and YSYEKL. The CDR3 sequence is 16 residues long. In DNA form, the CDR3 reads TGCGCCAGCAGCCAATTCTGGCAGGGGACTGGAAACACCATATATTTT. Translating gives CASSQFWQGTGNTIYF.

The chain has TRBV12-3 or TRBV12-4 and TRBJ2-7; 7 bases map to TRBD1. V was clipped by 6 bases and J by 4 bases; unmatched bases: 3. CDR3 length equals 12 residues. The CDR3 DNA is TGTGCCAGCAGCACAGGGGCATACGAGCAGTACTTC. Protein sequence: CASSTGAYEQYF.

This CDR3 reads CASSLSPTGFSYEQYF. The CDR3 nucleotides are TGTGCCAGCAGTTTATCCCCGACAGGATTCTCCTACGAGCAGTACTTC. V and J are TRBV28 and TRBJ2-7; D possibly corresponds to TRBD1 (6 bases). CDR1 MDHEN and CDR2 SYDVKM come from the germline V gene. Trimming took off 1 base at V and 0 bases at J, with 13 bases between the two ends. The CDR3 length is 16 residues.

The chain recombines TRBV28 with TRBJ1-3; weak D call: TRBD1 (5 bases). Germline lookup yields CDR1 MDHEN and CDR2 SYDVKM. With 6 bases removed from V and 2 bases from J, the gap between germline ends came to 14 bases. The CDR3 totals 15 residues. CDR3 in amino acids: CASRGGDLAGNTIYF. CDR3 in DNA: TGTGCCAGCAGGGGGGGGGACCTGGCTGGAAACACCATATATTTT.

The gene calls are TRBV5-4 and TRBJ2-7; 7 bases are a match to TRBD1. This CDR3 region has 14 residues. CDR1 SGHNT and CDR2 YYREEE come from the germline V gene (reference sequence). Germline trimming cut 5 bases from V and 2 bases from J; bases unmatched to any gene: 7. The CDR3 is CASSGAGTAYEQYF. The DNA of the CDR3 is TGTGCCAGCAGTGGAGCCGGGACAGCCTACGAGCAGTACTTC.

The J gene is TRBJ2-1, the V gene TRBV19; 10 positions agree with TRBD2. CDR1 LNHDA and CDR2 SQIVND come from the germline V gene (reference sequence). Trimming removed 11 bases from V and 10 bases from J; junction bases left unmatched: 14. The CDR3 sequence is 14 residues long. CDR3 DNA: TGTGCCGGACCTCCCGGGACTAGCGCGGGGGAGCAGTTCTTC. Its protein product is CAGPPGTSAGEQFF.

This clone appeared once. This sequence joins TRBV12-3 or TRBV12-4 and TRBJ1-2; D not resolved. CDR3 size: 11 residues. Trimming took off 6 bases at V and 8 bases at J, with 10 bases between the two ends. The CDR3 sequence is CASRDGEGYTF. The CDR3 DNA follows: TGTGCCAGCAGGGACGGGGAAGGCTACACCTTC.

The chain recombines TRBV15 with TRBJ2-3; 9 positions agree with TRBD2. This CDR3 is 15 amino acids long. From germline, CDR1 is LNHNV and CDR2 YYDKDF (reference sequence). The ends lost 2 bases at V and 3 bases at J; junction bases unmatched: 3. CDR3 nucleotides: TGTGCCACCAGCAGATGGACTAGCGAGACAGATACGCAGTATTTT. Its translation is CATSRWTSETDTQYF.

V and J are TRBV19 and TRBJ2-7, with 7 bases that match TRBD1. With 6 bases clipped from V and 2 bases from J, the junction kept 10 bases outside the gene matches. The CDR3 has 15 amino acids. Germline V lookup: CDR1 LNHDA, CDR2 SQIVND (reference sequence). The CDR3 coding sequence is TGTGCCAGTAGACAAAAGGGGGCGCTTACCTACGAGCAGTACTTC. This gives the protein CASRQKGALTYEQYF.

V is TRBV2 and J is TRBJ2-7; no reliable D call. CDR3 size: 11 residues. Germline V lookup: CDR1 SNHLY, CDR2 FYNNEI. V was clipped by 3 bases and J by 2 bases, with 2 bases between them. The CDR3 DNA follows: TGTGCCAGCAGTGATACCTACGAGCAGTACTTC. Its protein product is CASSDTYEQYF.

This clone was counted a single time. V usage is TRBV27 and J usage is TRBJ2-7, with D possibly TRBD2 on 6 matching bases. The V end lost 0 bases, the J end lost 3 bases, and 9 bases lay between the germline ends. Per germline, CDR1 MNHEY and CDR2 SMNVEV (reference sequence). The CDR3 sequence is 14 residues long. The CDR3 DNA is TGTGCCAGCAGTTTATCCGGGACTCTCTACGAGCAGTACTTC. Its protein product is CASSLSGTLYEQYF.

The rearrangement links TRBV5-1 to TRBJ2-3; 9 bases are shared with TRBD1. The V gene end was trimmed by 2 bases and the J gene end by 5 bases; junction bases not matched to a gene: 9. CDR3 length: 16 amino acids. The germline V gene encodes CDR1 SGHRS and CDR2 YFSETQ. The DNA for the CDR3 is TGCGCCAGCAGCTTCGGTAACAGGGGGCAAGGAGATACGCAGTATTTT. Amino acids: CASSFGNRGQGDTQYF.

This chain joins TRBV19 and TRBJ1-2; D is possibly TRBD1 (5 bases). This CDR3 has 15 amino acids. Germline V CDR1 and CDR2: LNHDA, SQIVND (reference sequence). V was trimmed by 5 bases and J by 2 bases, leaving 15 bases between them. This chain's CDR3 is CASSLPPGRNYGYTF. The DNA of the CDR3 is TGTGCCAGTAGTCTGCCCCCAGGGAGGAACTATGGCTACACCTTC.

The CDR3 DNA reads as TGTGCCAGCAGTTCGACGGGGGGTAACACTGAAGCTTTCTTT. Amino acid sequence: CASSSTGGNTEAFF. This chain links TRBV6-5 with TRBJ1-1; possibly TRBD1 for D (5 bases). The CDR3 is 14 residues long. V lost 4 bases to trimming and J lost 2 bases, with 11 bases between them. The germline gives CDR1 MNHEY, CDR2 SVGAGI.

The V gene is TRBV6-5, the J gene TRBJ1-4, with a tentative D call TRBD1 (5 bases). This CDR3 has 13 amino acids. Trimming left V 0 bases short and J 10 bases short, with 9 bases between. Per germline, CDR1 MNHEY and CDR2 SVGAGI. The CDR3 coding sequence is TGTGCCAGCAGTTACTCGGGGAGGGGAAAACTGTTTTTT. Protein: CASSYSGRGKLFF.

The chain is built from TRBV6-5 and TRBJ1-2; TRBD1 aligns across 9 bases. CDR3 size: 13 residues. V lost 11 bases, J lost 5 bases, and 9 bases stayed unmatched. The germline V gene encodes CDR1 MNHEY and CDR2 SVGAGI. DNA of the CDR3: TGTGCCTGCGTCATGGGACAGGGATATGGCTACACCTTC. It yields the protein CACVMGQGYGYTF.

This clone was counted between two and nine times. V usage is TRBV19 and J usage is TRBJ1-2; TRBD1 is a possible D gene (5 bases). The CDR3 consists of 17 residues. Trimming cost V 3 bases and J 4 bases, with 21 bases left between them. Per germline, CDR1 LNHDA and CDR2 SQIVND (reference sequence). CDR3 in amino acids: CASSMYTTRPGGYGYTF. For the CDR3, the DNA is TGTGCCAGTAGTATGTACACCACTCGGCCGGGGGGCTATGGCTACACCTTC.

In its sample, this clone was seen once. This chain links TRBV19 with TRBJ2-2; TRBD2 matches 7 bases. Trimming removed 7 bases from V and 6 bases from J; junction bases left unmatched: 5. This CDR3 contains 13 residues. Looked up from germline, CDR1 is LNHDA and CDR2 is SQIVND (reference sequence). The CDR3 sequence is CASMAGVPGELFF. CDR3 sequence (DNA): TGTGCCAGTATGGCGGGGGTTCCCGGGGAGCTGTTTTTT. The complete variable domain, with remaining parts taken from reference TRBV19 and TRBJ2-2, reads DGGITQSPKYLFRKEGQNVTLSCEQNLNHDAMYWYRQDPGQGLRLIYYSQIVNDFQKGDIAEGYSVSREKKESFPLTVTSAQKNPTAFYLCASMAGVPGELFFGEGSRLTVL.

This clone was picked up one time. The chain recombines TRBV6-2 or TRBV6-3 with TRBJ2-7, with 7 bases fitting TRBD1. The V gene end was trimmed by 4 bases and the J gene end by 3 bases; junction bases not matched to a gene: 3. This CDR3 is built from 13 residues. The V gene's germline CDR1 is MNHEY and CDR2 SVGEGT. DNA for the CDR3: TGTGCCAGCAGTTTTCGACAGGGCTACGAGCAGTACTTC. Its translation: CASSFRQGYEQYF.

V is TRBV6-5 and J is TRBJ2-7; 8 bases are a match to TRBD1. Germline values: CDR1 MNHEY, CDR2 SVGAGI. Trimming removed 6 bases from V and 0 bases from J; junction bases left unmatched: 7. The CDR3 is 15 residues long. The CDR3 DNA follows: TGTGCCAGCAGGGACCCGACAGGGGACTCCTACGAGCAGTACTTC. This encodes CASRDPTGDSYEQYF.

This clone was seen more than once but under ten times. V is TRBV10-3 and J is TRBJ1-3; D gene ambiguous. The CDR3 spans 14 residues. Trimming took off 7 bases at V and 2 bases at J, with 12 bases between the two ends. Germline CDR1 and CDR2: ENHRY and SYGVKD. The CDR3 sequence is CAITAPEAGNTIYF. The CDR3 bases are TGTGCCATCACCGCCCCGGAGGCTGGAAACACCATATATTTT.

This chain links TRBV5-1 with TRBJ2-1, with 13 bases aligning to TRBD2. CDR3 length: 17 residues. Germline CDR1 is SGHRS and CDR2 is YFSETQ. The V and J ends lost 3 bases and 2 bases, in that order; junction bases with no gene match: 5. CDR3 coding DNA: TGCGCCAGCAGCTCCGATGGGACTAGCGGGACCTACAATGAGCAGTTCTTC. Protein sequence: CASSSDGTSGTYNEQFF.